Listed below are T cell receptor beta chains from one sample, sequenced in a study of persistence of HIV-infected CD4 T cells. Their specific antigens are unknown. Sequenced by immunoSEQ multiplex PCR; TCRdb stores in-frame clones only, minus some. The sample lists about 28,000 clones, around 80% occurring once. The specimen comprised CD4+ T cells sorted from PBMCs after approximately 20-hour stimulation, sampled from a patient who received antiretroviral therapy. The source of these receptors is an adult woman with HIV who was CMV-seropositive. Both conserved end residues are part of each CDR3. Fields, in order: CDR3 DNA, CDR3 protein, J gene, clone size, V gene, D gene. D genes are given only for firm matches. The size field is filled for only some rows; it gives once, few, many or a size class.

cdr3_nt: TGTGCCAGCAGTGATGGGACAGGGGGGAATGAGCAGTTCTTC
cdr3_aa: CASSDGTGGNEQFF
j_call: TRBJ2-1
clone_size: few
v_call: TRBV6-4
d_call: TRBD1

cdr3_nt: TGTGCCACCAGCAGAGGGGGACAGAACTATGGCTACACCTTC
cdr3_aa: CATSRGGQNYGYTF
j_call: TRBJ1-2
clone_size: -
v_call: TRBV15
d_call: TRBD1

cdr3_nt: TGTGCCAGCAGCCCGTCGTCCGATTCGGGCTACACCTTC
cdr3_aa: CASSPSSDSGYTF
j_call: TRBJ1-2
clone_size: few
v_call: TRBV7-3
d_call: -

cdr3_nt: TGTGCCAGCAGTTTAGACATACTAGCGGAAAACACAGATACGCAGTATTTT
cdr3_aa: CASSLDILAENTDTQYF
j_call: TRBJ2-3
clone_size: -
v_call: TRBV28
d_call: TRBD2

cdr3_nt: TGTGCCAGTACTAGGGAGGGGGGTCGGCCTATCTATGGCTACACCTTC
cdr3_aa: CASTREGGRPIYGYTF
j_call: TRBJ1-2
clone_size: -
v_call: TRBV19
d_call: -

cdr3_nt: TGTGCCAGCAGTTTGCGGCCAAATGAAAAACTGTTTTTT
cdr3_aa: CASSLRPNEKLFF
j_call: TRBJ1-4
clone_size: -
v_call: TRBV12-3/TRBV12-4
d_call: -

cdr3_nt: TGTGCCAGCAGAAGGGGGCAAGAGACCCAGTACTTC
cdr3_aa: CASRRGQETQYF
j_call: TRBJ2-5
clone_size: -
v_call: TRBV6-5
d_call: -

cdr3_nt: TGCGCCAGCATGAACGACAGCCCTGGCTATGGCTACACCTTC
cdr3_aa: CASMNDSPGYGYTF
j_call: TRBJ1-2
clone_size: -
v_call: TRBV5-1
d_call: -

cdr3_nt: TGCGCCAGCAGCTTCCAGGGGCGTAATTCACCCCTCCACTTT
cdr3_aa: CASSFQGRNSPLHF
j_call: TRBJ1-6
clone_size: few
v_call: TRBV5-1
d_call: -

cdr3_nt: TGTGCCAGCAGTCCCCAACAGGGTCTCGCTTTACTCAACACTGAAGCTTTCTTT
cdr3_aa: CASSPQQGLALLNTEAFF
j_call: TRBJ1-1
clone_size: -
v_call: TRBV27
d_call: -

cdr3_nt: TGTGCCAGCAGCTTGGATAGGATCGACGAGCAGTACTTC
cdr3_aa: CASSLDRIDEQYF
j_call: TRBJ2-7
clone_size: -
v_call: TRBV5-5
d_call: -

cdr3_nt: TGTGCCAGCAGCCAATCCGGGACAAAGAATCAGCCCCAGCATTTT
cdr3_aa: CASSQSGTKNQPQHF
j_call: TRBJ1-5
clone_size: -
v_call: TRBV3-1/TRBV3-2
d_call: -

cdr3_nt: TGTGCCACCAGCAGGTGGGACGGCGGCTATAACCAGCCCCAGCATTTT
cdr3_aa: CATSRWDGGYNQPQHF
j_call: TRBJ1-5
clone_size: -
v_call: TRBV15
d_call: -

cdr3_nt: TGTGCCAGCAGCTTAACAGGGACCTATGGCTACACCTTC
cdr3_aa: CASSLTGTYGYTF
j_call: TRBJ1-2
clone_size: -
v_call: TRBV7-3
d_call: -

cdr3_nt: TGCAGCGTTGGGTACAGGGGTAGCGAGCAGTACTTC
cdr3_aa: CSVGYRGSEQYF
j_call: TRBJ2-7
clone_size: -
v_call: TRBV29-1
d_call: TRBD1

cdr3_nt: TGTGCCAGCACCCAAACACCGGGACAGGGAACAGATACGCAGTATTTT
cdr3_aa: CASTQTPGQGTDTQYF
j_call: TRBJ2-3
clone_size: -
v_call: TRBV2
d_call: TRBD1

cdr3_nt: TGTGCCAGCCGCCCCAGCCCCACCGGGGAGCTGTTTTTT
cdr3_aa: CASRPSPTGELFF
j_call: TRBJ2-2
clone_size: -
v_call: TRBV14
d_call: -

cdr3_nt: TGTGCCTGGAGCCTAAACAGGGGATTCTCCTACGAGCAGTACTTC
cdr3_aa: CAWSLNRGFSYEQYF
j_call: TRBJ2-7
clone_size: once
v_call: TRBV30
d_call: TRBD1

cdr3_nt: TGTGCCAGCAGTTCAACTCGAACAGGGTCGTACCAAGAGACCCAGTACTTC
cdr3_aa: CASSSTRTGSYQETQYF
j_call: TRBJ2-5
clone_size: -
v_call: TRBV27
d_call: -

cdr3_nt: TGTGCCACCAGCAGAGGGGGACAGGGCAATCAGCCCCAGCATTTT
cdr3_aa: CATSRGGQGNQPQHF
j_call: TRBJ1-5
clone_size: -
v_call: TRBV15
d_call: TRBD1

cdr3_nt: TGTGCCAGCAGCTTAGGGGGTCTTAATTCACCCCTCCACTTT
cdr3_aa: CASSLGGLNSPLHF
j_call: TRBJ1-6
clone_size: few
v_call: TRBV7-9
d_call: -

cdr3_nt: TGTGCCAGCAGCTTAGGAAGGGGGACTCAGCCCCAGCATTTT
cdr3_aa: CASSLGRGTQPQHF
j_call: TRBJ1-5
clone_size: -
v_call: TRBV7-9
d_call: -

cdr3_nt: TGTGCCAGCAGCCACGGACAGTCCCCGTCTGAAGCTTTCTTT
cdr3_aa: CASSHGQSPSEAFF
j_call: TRBJ1-1
clone_size: -
v_call: TRBV11-3
d_call: -

cdr3_nt: TGTGCCAGCAGTTCCCGACGGGGGACAGCCATGAACACTGAAGCTTTCTTT
cdr3_aa: CASSSRRGTAMNTEAFF
j_call: TRBJ1-1
clone_size: -
v_call: TRBV6-2/TRBV6-3
d_call: TRBD1

cdr3_nt: TGTGCCAGCATTCGACAGGGACTATCCAATGAGCAGTTCTTC
cdr3_aa: CASIRQGLSNEQFF
j_call: TRBJ2-1
clone_size: -
v_call: TRBV6-5
d_call: -

cdr3_nt: TGCAGTGCTAGCGGATCAGAGACCCAGTACTTC
cdr3_aa: CSASGSETQYF
j_call: TRBJ2-5
clone_size: once
v_call: TRBV20-1
d_call: -

cdr3_nt: TGTGCCACCGGCGCCCTAACTAGCGGGAGGACGCAGTATTTT
cdr3_aa: CATGALTSGRTQYF
j_call: TRBJ2-3
clone_size: -
v_call: TRBV15
d_call: TRBD2

cdr3_nt: TGTGCCACCAGTGATTTTTCCGACCGCACAGATACGCAGTATTTT
cdr3_aa: CATSDFSDRTDTQYF
j_call: TRBJ2-3
clone_size: -
v_call: TRBV24-1
d_call: -

cdr3_nt: TGTGCCAGCAGCTTGATGGGGGCTACAGGGAATCAGCCCCAGCATTTT
cdr3_aa: CASSLMGATGNQPQHF
j_call: TRBJ1-5
clone_size: -
v_call: TRBV5-4
d_call: -

cdr3_nt: TGTGCCAGCTGCGGGGACATATATGAAAAACTGTTTTTT
cdr3_aa: CASCGDIYEKLFF
j_call: TRBJ1-4
clone_size: -
v_call: TRBV12-3/TRBV12-4
d_call: -

cdr3_nt: TGTGCCAGCAGGGACCTTTCCGCGGCTTCAAGCAATCAGCCCCAGCATTTT
cdr3_aa: CASRDLSAASSNQPQHF
j_call: TRBJ1-5
clone_size: -
v_call: TRBV27
d_call: -

cdr3_nt: TGTGCCAGCAGTGCTACAGGGGGCACATATGGCTACACCTTC
cdr3_aa: CASSATGGTYGYTF
j_call: TRBJ1-2
clone_size: -
v_call: TRBV7-3
d_call: TRBD1

cdr3_nt: TGTGCCAGCAGTCCCCCGGTCCCTGGCTACACCTTC
cdr3_aa: CASSPPVPGYTF
j_call: TRBJ1-2
clone_size: once
v_call: TRBV2
d_call: -

cdr3_nt: TGTGCCATAAGTGGGGCCAACGTCCTGACTTTC
cdr3_aa: CAISGANVLTF
j_call: TRBJ2-6
clone_size: -
v_call: TRBV10-3
d_call: -

cdr3_nt: TGTGCCTGGAGAAAGGGGGGCCGGTACCAAGAGACCCAGTACTTC
cdr3_aa: CAWRKGGRYQETQYF
j_call: TRBJ2-5
clone_size: -
v_call: TRBV30
d_call: -

cdr3_nt: TGTGCCTGGAGTGTATATCAGCTTGCCATGAACACTGAAGCTTTCTTT
cdr3_aa: CAWSVYQLAMNTEAFF
j_call: TRBJ1-1
clone_size: -
v_call: TRBV30
d_call: -

cdr3_nt: TGTGCCAGCTCACCGCGACAGGGACTACTTGAAAAACTGTTTTTT
cdr3_aa: CASSPRQGLLEKLFF
j_call: TRBJ1-4
clone_size: -
v_call: TRBV18
d_call: TRBD1

cdr3_nt: TGTGCCAGTAGTACAAACCTAGGGCCCACTGAAGCTTTCTTT
cdr3_aa: CASSTNLGPTEAFF
j_call: TRBJ1-1
clone_size: few
v_call: TRBV19
d_call: -

cdr3_nt: TGCGCCAGCAGCTTGGCACCGGGGAATGGCTACACCTTC
cdr3_aa: CASSLAPGNGYTF
j_call: TRBJ1-2
clone_size: -
v_call: TRBV5-1
d_call: -

cdr3_nt: TGTGCCAGCAGTGATAGCGGGGGGGCCAAAAACATTCAGTACTTC
cdr3_aa: CASSDSGGAKNIQYF
j_call: TRBJ2-4
clone_size: -
v_call: TRBV2
d_call: TRBD2

cdr3_nt: TGTGCCATCAGTGCCGGCGGAGGCAGCAATCAGCCCCAGCATTTT
cdr3_aa: CAISAGGGSNQPQHF
j_call: TRBJ1-5
clone_size: few
v_call: TRBV10-3
d_call: -

cdr3_nt: TGTGCCAGTAGGACCGGGACAGGGGTAAATCAGCCCCAGCATTTT
cdr3_aa: CASRTGTGVNQPQHF
j_call: TRBJ1-5
clone_size: -
v_call: TRBV19
d_call: TRBD1